This T cell receptor beta chain was recovered during a study of human T cells and chemical hapten exposure. V was clipped by 4 bases and J by 5 bases; unmatched bases: 5. Germline V CDR1 and CDR2: SGHRS, YFSETQ. The CDR3 loop spans 14 amino acids. Time point of the sample: pre-sensitization, week 0. Treatment given: therapeutic diphenylcyclopropenone sensitization with weekly scalp DPC. TCRdb reprocessed the RACE reads via MiXCR and lists one record per CDR3 protein. There are 50,000 to 65,000 distinct CDR3 sequences in the sample; roughly 10% occur only once, and approximately 4% lies in the top ten.

The clonotype comes from a middle-aged woman with alopecia areata. Some clones in this sample may be carry-over from other donors' samples. The genes are TRBV5-1 and TRBJ2-5, with 10 bases identical to TRBD1. The sequences come from whole blood, collected in connection with sensitization to the hapten diphenylcyclopropenone (DPC). Written as DNA, the CDR3 is TGCGCCAGCAGCGTGGGACAGGGGACGGAGACCCAGTACTTC. It specifies CASSVGQGTETQYF.